Listed here are 21 T cell receptor beta chains from one sample, sequenced in a study of graft-versus-host responses after intestinal transplantation. Data came from immunoSEQ multiplex PCR; TCRdb stores just in-frame clones and leaves some out. This table holds roughly 100,000 clones, 80% to 95% found once. These receptors lack a known antigen. Sequencing was performed on unstimulated CD8+ T cells sorted from spleen or lymph node cells, taken before intestinal transplant. The receptors stem from a human donor who received an intestinal transplant.

This clone was seen a single time. The rearrangement joins TRBV15 to TRBJ2-1; D is ambiguous. The CDR3 covers 15 residues. With 0 bases removed from V and 1 base from J, the gap between germline ends came to 7 bases. Germline values: CDR1 LNHNV, CDR2 YYDKDF (reference sequence). This CDR3 is CATSREDGSYNEQFF. CDR3 coding DNA: TGTGCCACCAGCAGAGAGGACGGATCCTACAATGAGCAGTTCTTC.

The CDR3 sequence is CASSLGAGGLYEQYF. The CDR3 DNA sequence: TGCGCCAGCAGCCTGGGGGCGGGGGGCCTCTACGAGCAGTACTTC. This chain links TRBV4-1 with TRBJ2-7; TRBD2 aligns across 8 bases. With 4 bases clipped from V and 3 bases from J, the junction kept 8 bases outside the gene matches. The CDR3 extends over 15 amino acids. Germline V lookup: CDR1 MGHRA, CDR2 YSYEKL.

V gene TRBV7-9 combines with J gene TRBJ2-7; 10 nucleotides agree with TRBD1. Germline V gene lookup returns CDR1 SEHNR and CDR2 FQNEAQ (reference sequence). The CDR3 is 15 residues long. V shed 4 bases, J shed 6 bases, and the junction held 9 bases outside the gene matches. CDR3 in DNA: TGTGCCAGCAGCTCGGCTCTAGGACAGGGGGGCGAGCAGTACTTC. Translated, it gives CASSSALGQGGEQYF. The variable domain in full, completed from reference TRBV7-9 and TRBJ2-7, reads DTGVSQNPRHKITKRGQNVTFRCDPISEHNRLYWYRQTLGQGPEFLTYFQNEAQLEKSRLLSDRFSAERPKGSFSTLEIQRTEQGDSAMYLCASSSALGQGGEQYFGPGTRLTVT.

V is TRBV25-1 and J is TRBJ2-4, with 8 bases identical to TRBD2. The V and J ends lost 5 bases and 6 bases, in that order; junction bases with no gene match: 6. The CDR3 runs to 14 residues. CDR1 is MGHDK, CDR2 SYGVNS, per germline. CDR3 in amino acids: CASSPGGDSNIQYF. In DNA form, the CDR3 reads TGTGCCAGCAGTCCCGGGGGGGACTCAAACATTCAGTACTTC.

This clone was counted a single time. The chain links TRBV18 to TRBJ2-7; 11 bases are shared with TRBD2. With 6 bases clipped from V and 2 bases from J, the junction kept 12 bases outside the gene matches. The CDR3 totals 17 residues. The V gene's germline CDR1 is KGHSH and CDR2 LQKENI. The CDR3 is CASSPTITSGGAYEQYF. CDR3 DNA sequence: TGTGCCAGCTCTCCAACGATCACTAGCGGGGGCGCCTACGAGCAGTACTTC.

V gene TRBV18 combines with J gene TRBJ2-7; D could derive from TRBD1 or TRBD2 (5 bases each). Germline CDR1 KGHSH, CDR2 LQKENI. V lost 1 base to trimming and J lost 0 bases, with 16 bases between them. There are 17 residues in the CDR3. The CDR3 here is CASSPQEWGISSYEQYF. The CDR3 bases are TGTGCCAGCTCACCACAGGAGTGGGGGATTTCCTCCTACGAGCAGTACTTC.

The chain recombines TRBV5-1 with TRBJ2-7; D perhaps matches TRBD1 (5 bases). The germline V gene encodes CDR1 SGHRS and CDR2 YFSETQ. This CDR3 contains 8 residues. The chain's CDR3 is CARGALCV. CDR3 in DNA: TGCGCCAGAGGGGCCCTTTGCGTC.

The J gene is TRBJ2-1, the V gene TRBV27, with a possible D match to TRBD2 (6 bases). The CDR3 sequence is 15 residues long. CDR1 and CDR2 from the germline V gene are MNHEY and SMNVEV (reference sequence). V lost 5 bases, J lost 0 bases, and 11 bases lay in between. In DNA form, the CDR3 reads TGTGCCAGCAGTACCGACGGGAGCTCCTACAATGAGCAGTTCTTC. It specifies CASSTDGSSYNEQFF.

In nucleotides, the CDR3 is TGTGCCAGCAGTTTCGGAAGATTGAACACTGAAGCTTTCTTT. Amino acids: CASSFGRLNTEAFF. The rearrangement joins TRBV6-5 to TRBJ1-1, with unresolved D. The germline V and J ends were trimmed by 4 bases and 0 bases, with 9 bases remaining between them. Germline CDR1 reads MNHEY; CDR2 reads SVGAGI. There are 14 residues in the CDR3.

This chain links TRBV6-5 with TRBJ1-4, with D uncertain. The CDR3 runs to 16 residues. From germline, CDR1 is MNHEY and CDR2 SVGAGI. The V end was cut by 0 bases, the J end by 8 bases, with 16 bases between. The CDR3 is CASSYSSEAIWEKLFF. CDR3 in DNA: TGTGCCAGCAGTTACTCGTCCGAGGCGATTTGGGAAAAACTGTTTTTT.

The J gene is TRBJ2-3, the V gene TRBV4-2, with D maybe TRBD2 (5 bases). This CDR3 comprises 16 residues. The germline V gene has CDR1 LGHNA and CDR2 YNFKEQ. Trimming removed 5 bases at V and 0 bases at J, with 15 bases between. CDR3: CASSGGGSVSTDTQYF. CDR3 in DNA: TGTGCCAGCAGCGGAGGTGGGTCAGTCAGCACAGATACGCAGTATTTT.

The chain has TRBV2 and TRBJ1-2; no clear D. Germline CDR1 is SNHLY and CDR2 is FYNNEI. The CDR3 extends over 13 amino acids. V was shortened by 7 bases and J by 10 bases, with 19 bases between the two germline ends. The CDR3 DNA sequence: TGTGCCAGCATCCCCCCGCTATGGGTTGACTACACCTTC. It translates to CASIPPLWVDYTF.

A note on this clone: Additional DNA sequences in this sample encode the identical CDR3. The chain carries TRBV6-1 and TRBJ1-1; D is unclear. CDR3 length equals 11 residues. Germline V gene lookup returns CDR1 MNHNS and CDR2 SASEGT. Trimming took off 7 bases at V and 5 bases at J, with 8 bases between the two ends. The CDR3 nucleotides read TGTGCCAGCACCACGGGGACTGAAGCTTTCTTT. Protein product: CASTTGTEAFF.

The rearrangement links TRBV4-1 to TRBJ1-1, with D possibly TRBD1 on 6 matching bases. V gave up 5 bases and J gave up 0 bases, with 13 bases separating them. The CDR3 is 15 residues long. Germline lookup yields CDR1 MGHRA and CDR2 YSYEKL. The CDR3 region has the DNA TGCGCCAGCAGCTTCCTTACAGGGTTGAACACTGAAGCTTTCTTT. This encodes CASSFLTGLNTEAFF.

This clone was detected once. V and J are TRBV9 and TRBJ1-2, with D possibly matching TRBD1 (6 bases). V lost 1 base, J lost 4 bases, and 14 bases lay in between. The germline gives CDR1 SGDLS, CDR2 YYNGEE. The CDR3 has 15 residues. In nucleotides, the CDR3 is TGTGCCAGCAGCGTAAGTTCGGCAGGGGTCTATGGCTACACCTTC. It yields the protein CASSVSSAGVYGYTF.

The genes are TRBV5-4 and TRBJ1-1; TRBD1 matches 8 bases. This CDR3 is 13 amino acids long. CDR1 SGHNT and CDR2 YYREEE come from the germline V gene (reference sequence). The junction had 11 bases not matched to a gene; V was cut back by 5 bases and J by 11 bases. CDR3 bases: TGTGCCAGCAGACCAGGACAGGGAGTAGAGGCTTTCTTT. Amino acids: CASRPGQGVEAFF.

The chain employs TRBV19 and TRBJ1-5; D gene uncertain. Germline lookup yields CDR1 LNHDA and CDR2 SQIVND (reference sequence). The length of the CDR3 is 15 residues. V lost 2 bases, J lost 3 bases, and 11 bases lay in between. In DNA form, the CDR3 reads TGTGCCAGTAGTATAATGGAAGGGTCCAATCAGCCCCAGCATTTT. Its translation: CASSIMEGSNQPQHF. The full variable domain, in which reference TRBV19 and TRBJ1-5 provide the parts outside the CDR3, is DGGITQSPKYLFRKEGQNVTLSCEQNLNHDAMYWYRQDPGQGLRLIYYSQIVNDFQKGDIAEGYSVSREKKESFPLTVTSAQKNPTAFYLCASSIMEGSNQPQHFGDGTRLSIL.

V is TRBV11-2 and J is TRBJ1-1; the match to TRBD1 covers 11 bases. Per germline, CDR1 SGHAT and CDR2 FQNNGV. With V trimmed by 5 bases and J by 9 bases, 8 bases remained unmatched. CDR3 size: 14 residues. This CDR3 reads CASSRTGGAIKAFF. The CDR3 DNA reads TGTGCCAGCAGCCGGACAGGGGGCGCGATCAAAGCTTTCTTT.

The chain employs TRBV6-1 and TRBJ2-7; no clear D gene. The V gene lost 6 bases and the J gene lost 2 bases, with 2 bases spanning the gap. Germline lookup yields CDR1 MNHNS and CDR2 SASEGT. The CDR3 covers 10 residues. Here the CDR3 reads CASRAYEQYF. The CDR3 DNA reads TGTGCCAGCAGGGCCTACGAGCAGTACTTC.

The rearrangement uses TRBV6-5 and TRBJ2-5; TRBD2 aligns across 9 bases. The CDR3 sequence is 15 residues long. CDR1 and CDR2 from the germline V gene are MNHEY and SVGAGI. After removal of 6 bases from V and 3 bases from J, the junction contained 8 bases not matched to a gene. The DNA of the CDR3 is TGTGCCAGCAGCCTTAGCGGGGGCCTCGAAGAGACCCAGTACTTC. It yields the protein CASSLSGGLEETQYF.

This CDR3 is CASSTWTVLSGANVLTF. DNA of the CDR3: TGTGCCAGCAGTACGTGGACGGTGCTTTCTGGGGCCAACGTCCTGACTTTC. This rearrangement joins TRBV2 to TRBJ2-6, with D uncertain. V gave up 5 bases and J gave up 1 base, with 15 bases separating them. Germline V CDR1 and CDR2: SNHLY, FYNNEI. CDR3 length equals 17 residues.